The TCR beta chain described here comes from a study of vaccination and CD4 T cells after COVID-19. Sample treatment: approximately 9-day PBMC culture with coronavirus spike peptide pools or control peptides (ViraFEST assay). Study results and caveats: Convalescent participants were relatively few, and none had early post-infection timepoints studied. Spike mono-reactive clones accounted for 304 of the 307 vaccine-specific clones found in convalescent patients.

A note on this clonotype: The antigen remains unidentified.

CDR3 length: 16 residues. The germline V gene encodes CDR1 SGDLS and CDR2 YYNGEE. V was pared by 6 bases and J by 7 bases, with 13 bases of the junction left unmatched. The Oncomine TCR Beta short-read assay generated sequence data from the DNA of cultured CD4+ T cells. MiXCR, run by TCRdb on the PCR reads, gives a single entry per CDR3 protein. The profile shows approximately 10,000 distinct CDR3 sequences, just over 70% of them singletons. Sample: CD4+ T cells from blood, cultured in vitro. This clonotype originated in a human donor who had recovered from COVID-19. The chain combines TRBV9 with TRBJ1-6; TRBD1 agrees at 7 bases. CDR3: CASNDGQAVYNSPLHF. The CDR3 DNA reads as TGTGCCAGCAACGACGGACAGGCCGTTTACAATTCACCCCTCCACTTT.